The TCR beta chain described here comes from a study of graft-versus-host responses after intestinal transplantation. Sequencing used immunoSEQ multiplex PCR; TCRdb keeps in-frame clones, though not all of them. The table includes about 99,000 clones, 85% to 95% detected once. In this sample, this clone turned up once. Its specificity is unknown. CDR3 size: 14 residues. Trimming pared 4 bases from V and 6 bases from J, leaving 13 bases between. Germline CDR1 is SGHNT and CDR2 is YENEEA. The sequence was obtained from a human donor who was the organ donor for an intestinal transplant. This chain uses TRBV11-3 with TRBJ2-1; D not certain. This sample comprised unstimulated CD8+ T cells sorted from spleen or lymph node cells, obtained before transplant. DNA of the CDR3: TGTGCCAGCAGCTCTCCCTACAGTGGCAATGAGCAGTTCTTC. Translating gives CASSSPYSGNEQFF.